Listed below are T cell receptor beta chains from one sample, sequenced in a study of cytomegalovirus exposure and HLA in healthy donors. Assay used: immunoSEQ multiplex PCR; TCRdb lists only in-frame clones, some missing. The sample consists of 100,000 to 150,000 clones, approximately 8% of them appearing once. Sequenced: PBMCs. The receptors here all came from a woman in her 40s in good health and CMV-seropositive. CDR3s include the opening cysteine and the closing phenylalanine or tryptophan. The order of the fields is clone size, V gene, D gene, J gene, CDR3 DNA, CDR3 protein. A D gene is named only where the DNA matches it firmly. Not all rows give a size; the values are once, few, many and, for expanded clones, a class.

>few|TRBV6-4|TRBD1|TRBJ1-6
TGTGCCAGCAGCCCCACAGGGGGCGATTCACCCCTCCACTTT
CASSPTGGDSPLHF
>once|TRBV7-6|TRBD2|TRBJ2-5
TGTGCCAGCAGCCCTGGGACTAGCGGGGGGGAGGGGAAAGAGACCCAGTACTTC
CASSPGTSGGEGKETQYF
>few|TRBV7-9|-|TRBJ1-1
TGTGCCAGCAGCTCAACAACTCAGGGGACCACTGAAGCTTTCTTT
CASSSTTQGTTEAFF
>few|TRBV10-3|TRBD2|TRBJ2-1
TGTGCCATCAGTGAGCGCAGGGAGGGATATGAGCAGTTCTTC
CAISERREGYEQFF
>-|TRBV27|-|TRBJ1-5
TGTGCCAGCAGTTGGGGGGGAGTAGGGCCCCAGCATTTT
CASSWGGVGPQHF
>-|TRBV6-6|-|TRBJ1-5
TGTGCCTCCAAAGCGGGGGCGGAGCCGGGGCCCCAGCATTTT
CASKAGAEPGPQHF
>-|TRBV5-6|-|TRBJ1-1
TGTGCCAGCAGCTTGGGTACATGGAACACTGAAGCTTTCTTT
CASSLGTWNTEAFF
>-|TRBV7-2|-|TRBJ2-6
TGTGCCAGCAGCTTAGAGAGCTCTGGGGCCAACGTCCTGACTTTC
CASSLESSGANVLTF
>few|TRBV19|TRBD1|TRBJ1-1
TGTGCCACTTACAGGGGAAGGACTGAAGCTTTCTTT
CATYRGRTEAFF
>-|TRBV9|TRBD1|TRBJ2-2
TGTGCCAGCAGCGCAGGGGGCAGGACCGGGGAGCTGTTTTTT
CASSAGGRTGELFF
>few|TRBV9|-|TRBJ2-7
TGTGCCAGCAGCGTAAGGGGTGGGACATCGACCTACGAGCAGTACTTC
CASSVRGGTSTYEQYF
>-|TRBV9|TRBD2|TRBJ2-6
TGTGCCAGCAGCGTGGAGCGGGGGGCGACTGGGGCCAACGTCCTGACTTTC
CASSVERGATGANVLTF
>few|TRBV30|TRBD1|TRBJ2-7
TGTGCCTGGAAACGGGACAGGTATTACGAGCAGTACTTC
CAWKRDRYYEQYF
>-|TRBV29-1|-|TRBJ2-7
TGCAGCGTTGAAGTTATGGGGGGGAAAGGGGGACTGGCCTACGAGCAGTACTTC
CSVEVMGGKGGLAYEQYF
>-|TRBV7-8|TRBD1|TRBJ1-6
TGTGCCAGCAGCCCTGGACAGGGGTTTTCACCCCTCCACTTT
CASSPGQGFSPLHF
>-|TRBV19|TRBD1|TRBJ1-2
TGTGCCAGTAGCAGCACAGGGGGCTATGGCTACACCTTC
CASSSTGGYGYTF